This T cell receptor (beta chain) was observed in a study of blood T cell repertoires in COVID-19 (dated by TCRdb to 2019 to 2021). For the wider study: Collaborator samples came from the United States, Italy and Spain and covered acute and convalescent phases of COVID-19. The material from the prospective study consisted of cDNA or gDNA derived from T cells, B-cell-depleted T cells, or PBMCs. The dataset comprised deeply sampled blood TCRbeta repertoires from subjects exposed to, actively infected with, or recovered from COVID-19. The repertoires were made available in a free public database intended to serve as a resource for research on the immune response to SARS-CoV-2. Samples came from the ongoing ImmuneRACE study (first 160 participants) plus 1,254 subjects from 6 global collaborators. Sample metadata almost always included a de-identified subject ID, COVID-19 status, age in years and sex. HLA class I and class II types, where available, came from metadata supplied by the sample provider rather than from assay-based typing. General study outcomes and caveats: How much clinical and demographic metadata was included differed by source and by participant, and the metadata was provided uncurated.

Of note for this clone: Its antigen remains unidentified. No base-level quality is on record; no much larger clone is a single base apart.

Enrolling through a virtual design, the prospective study's participants ranged in age from roughly 18 to 95 years and lived across roughly 23 United States geographic areas. In the prospective study, participants were assigned to cohorts based on the clinical history participants reported in a screening survey and a study questionnaire. ImmuneRACE Cohort 3 recovered participants were defined by two consecutive negative NP/OP PCR tests, healthcare professional clearance, or symptom resolution. Each participant in the prospective study had whole blood, serum and a nasopharyngeal or oropharyngeal swab collected by mobile phlebotomists. Additional blood draws and questionnaires over an approximately two-month period could optionally be provided by prospective study participants. Before DNA extraction, prospective study blood samples were shipped either frozen or at room temperature. CDR1 MNHEY and CDR2 SVGAGI were looked up in the germline V gene. Here V drops 4 bases and J drops 4 bases, and the junction holds 6 bases not matched to any gene. The CDR3 contains 14 residues, cysteine and phenylalanine counted. Only the CDR3 DNA stays, 42 bases, in frame from base 1.

The immunoSEQ Assay, a bias-controlled multiplex PCR, was used to amplify TCRbeta CDR3 regions from genomic DNA. Concerning the study's data processing: The number of nucleated cells in each sample was estimated by amplification of reference gene primers within the assay. Sequence reads were collapsed and filtered to measure the absolute abundance of every unique TCRbeta CDR3 rearrangement. For each sample, productive Simpson clonality was calculated as the square root of Simpson's diversity index across productive rearrangements. TCRdb obtained this table from immuneACCESS and retained in-frame rearrangements with V and J assigned. These tables miss some clones; where compared with another copy, unresolved V genes account for less than half of the shortfall, and the remainder is unexplained. From that table come the V and J calls and clone size; the DNA was used to work out D and trimming. The sample data list a few hundred thousand clones, and approximately 83% of these were observed just once. The ten largest make up approximately 2% of the sample.

Material: PBMCs or T cells enriched from blood (not recorded which). This clonotype was obtained from a woman between 45 and 60 years old who had recovered from COVID-19. The chain is assembled from TRBV6-5 and TRBJ2-7; the central 8 bases match TRBD1. The CDR3 here reads CASSWGQVGYEQYF. The nucleotide sequence reads as follows: TGTGCCAGCAGTTGGGGACAGGTGGGGTACGAGCAGTACTTC.